What follows describes a single TCR beta chain. Its antigen is as yet unknown. This sample was taken from a study of T cells in localized non-small cell lung cancer. The CDR3 is made up of 16 amino acids. V trimming: 4 bases; J trimming: 1 base; junction bases outside the gene matches: 3. CDR1 SGHVS and CDR2 FQNEAQ come from the germline V gene. Study observations and caveats: Investigators sequenced only a single tumor region, leaving heterogeneity possible. Uninvolved adjacent lung had more T cell clonality than any other tissue, topping tumor.

This table comes from immunoSEQ multiplex PCR, and its TCRdb copy is limited to in-frame clones, with some not included. The table lists around 140,000 clones, about 89% of them singletons. This sequence joins TRBV7-8 and TRBJ2-1, with TRBD2 matching 11 bases. Sequences were derived from peripheral blood, sampled before any cancer treatment. This sequence originates from a female donor of 60 years or more with stage I lung adenocarcinoma. The CDR3 reads CASSWGTSGSYNEQFF. The CDR3 DNA is TGTGCCAGCAGCTGGGGGACTAGCGGATCCTACAATGAGCAGTTCTTC. Using reference TRBV7-8 and TRBJ2-1 for the parts outside the CDR3, the full variable domain is GAGVSQSPRYKVAKRGQDVALRCDPISGHVSLFWYQQALGQGPEFLTYFQNEAQLDKSGLPSDRFFAERPEGSVSTLKIQRTQQEDSAVYLCASSWGTSGSYNEQFFGPGTRLTVL.